This record concerns one T cell receptor (beta chain) sequence. This specimen belongs to a study of T cells in localized non-small cell lung cancer. V lost 4 bases and J 3 bases, leaving 13 bases between the germline ends. Germline V CDR1 and CDR2: SGHNT, YENEEA. This CDR3 contains 16 residues. The method was immunoSEQ multiplex PCR; TCRdb's version includes in-frame clones alone and lacks a portion of them. The repertoire holds about 9,800 clones, around two fifths seen once, with over 3.5% in the top ten. The sequence came from a woman between 35 and 70 years old with stage I lung adenocarcinoma. Sequences were derived from lymph node tissue, sampled before any cancer treatment. The rearrangement links TRBV11-3 to TRBJ1-6; D possibly corresponds to TRBD1 (6 bases). The CDR3, as DNA: TGTGCCAGCAGCTCAACACAGGGAGACTATAATTCACCCCTCCACTTT. Its protein product is CASSSTQGDYNSPLHF. The full variable domain, completed using reference TRBV11-3 and TRBJ1-6, is EAGVVQSPRYKIIEKKQPVAFWCNPISGHNTLYWYLQNLGQGPELLIRYENEEAVDDSQLPKDRFSAERLKGVDSTLKIQPAELGDSAVYLCASSSTQGDYNSPLHFGNGTRLTVT.